The clone carrying this TCR beta chain has a count of ten or more. Its antigen is unidentified. This sample is drawn from a study of T cells in Graves' hyperthyroidism and ophthalmopathy. Study-wide results and caveats: Classification by a 13 V-J model distinguished ophthalmopathy from stable hyperthyroidism.

Uncontrolled infection, other autoimmune disease, pregnancy or lactation led to exclusion. Diagnoses rested on clinical symptoms, serum thyroxine and TRAb, thyroid ultrasound and orbital computed tomography. It was less than 13 ml of fresh peripheral blood that supplied the PBMCs. TCR beta CDR3 regions were amplified from RNA transcripts. HTBI primers drove first-round RT-PCR of the TCR CDR3. TCRdb re-derived calls from the multiplex PCR reads in MiXCR, one entry per CDR3 protein. The sample yields approximately 330,000 distinct CDR3 sequences, roughly 13% seen once. V shed 5 bases, J shed 7 bases, and the junction held 9 bases outside the gene matches. Germline V CDR1 and CDR2: SGHAT, FQNNGV. The CDR3 sequence is 14 residues long.

The origin of this receptor is a woman in her forties with Graves' ophthalmopathy. The sample comprised blood. V usage is TRBV11-2 and J usage is TRBJ1-2, with 8 positions matching TRBD1. The CDR3 region is CASSATGQGGGYTF. CDR3 bases: TGTGCCAGCAGCGCCACCGGACAGGGCGGTGGCTACACCTTC. Full variable domain (outside the CDR3, taken from reference TRBV11-2 and TRBJ1-2): EAGVAQSPRYKIIEKRQSVAFWCNPISGHATLYWYQQILGQGPKLLIQFQNNGVVDDSQLPKDRFSAERLKGVDSTLKIQPAKLEDSAVYLCASSATGQGGGYTFGSGTRLTVV.